The 4 T cell receptor beta chains in this list originate from one sample, sequenced in a study of blood T cells in healthy people across ages. Sample-barcoded 5' priming and a J-beta primer mix drove a second PCR of roughly 6 to 12 cycles. Using its own MiXCR run on the 5' RACE reads, TCRdb lists one record per CDR3 protein. This sample yields fewer than 900,000 distinct CDR3 sequences, of which 35% to 40% are seen a single time; 13% belongs to the top ten. Sequenced material: blood. Source of these receptors: a man between 18 and 35 years old in good health.

Points on this clonotype: It may be a read error: a sequence one base away is much more abundant. The chain recombines TRBV20-1 with TRBJ2-1; D remains unclear. The J call may be in error: the DNA end matches TRBJ2-7 better. This CDR3 is built from 16 residues. The germline gives CDR1 DFQATT, CDR2 SNEGSKA (reference sequence). CDR3 DNA sequence: TGCAGTGCTCCAGATCTGGCTTTGAGCTCCTACAATGAGCAGTACTTC. This codes for CSAPDLALSSYNEQYF.

This clonotype has more than one count but fewer than ten. The chain carries TRBV20-1 and TRBJ2-1; 13 bases line up with TRBD2. This CDR3 is built from 17 residues. Germline trimming cut 0 bases from V and 5 bases from J; bases unmatched to any gene: 7. CDR1 is DFQATT and CDR2 is SNEGSKA in the germline V gene (reference sequence). The DNA of the CDR3 is TGCAGTGCTAGAGATCCCTGGACTAGCGGGGGCCACAATGAGCAGTTCTTC. It codes for CSARDPWTSGGHNEQFF.

This rearrangement joins TRBV12-3 or TRBV12-4 to TRBJ1-1, with a tentative D call TRBD1 (5 bases). CDR3 length equals 15 residues. The V end was cut by 6 bases, the J end by 0 bases, with 14 bases between. In nucleotides, the CDR3 is TGTGCCAGCAGCCCTACGTGGGGGTTGAACACTGAAGCTTTCTTT. Translation gives CASSPTWGLNTEAFF.

The chain couples TRBV10-3 to TRBJ1-1; a possible D gene is TRBD1 (5 bases). The CDR3 is 13 residues long. In germline, CDR1 is ENHRY, CDR2 SYGVKD. V was clipped by 5 bases and J by 0 bases, with 7 bases between them. The CDR3 sequence: CAISPGVNTEAFF. CDR3 DNA: TGTGCCATCAGTCCGGGGGTGAACACTGAAGCTTTCTTT.